This T cell receptor (beta chain) was captured in a study of beta chain features in type 1 diabetes. Expressed TCRB transcripts got sequenced, as all isolated RNA was reverse transcribed. Assay: immunoSEQ multiplex PCR; the TCRdb copy retains only in-frame clones and omits some. This table holds some 280,000 clones, roughly an eighth found once. Whole-study results and caveats: Moderate but significant shortening of TCRB CDR3s was recorded in all four CD4+ subsets from Type 1 diabetes patients.

This clone was counted a few times. The antigen is not known. CDR1 and CDR2 (germline): LGHNA, YNFKEQ. Trimming left V 5 bases short and J 0 bases short, with 14 bases between. The CDR3 spans 16 residues. Material for sequencing was naive CD4+ T cells from blood. The chain joins TRBV4-2 to TRBJ2-1; possible D gene TRBD2, 5 bases. The receptor was derived from a man aged 25-45 years with type 1 diabetes. Written as DNA, the CDR3 is TGTGCCAGCAGCGAGGACTTCACGAGCTCCTACAATGAGCAGTTCTTC. Its translation: CASSEDFTSSYNEQFF.